This entry features one TCR beta chain sequence. Other DNA sequences within the sample encode an identical CDR3. This sample was taken from a study of cytomegalovirus exposure and HLA in healthy donors. Both 60 Vbeta primers and 13 Jbeta primers went into the PCR. TCRdb keeps only in-frame clones here, not all; method: immunoSEQ multiplex PCR. The sample has 180,000 or so clones; roughly 74% are singletons. CDR3 length: 16 residues. V lost 5 bases to trimming and J lost 0 bases, with 15 bases between them. Looked up from germline, CDR1 is SGHTA and CDR2 is FQGNSA. This TCR was recovered from a female donor in good health and CMV-seronegative. The sample taken for sequencing was PBMCs. V gene TRBV7-2 combines with J gene TRBJ2-3; D is perhaps TRBD2 (6 bases). CDR3 sequence reads: CASSRGTSRSTDTQYF. The CDR3 coding sequence is TGTGCCAGCAGCCGTGGGACTTCCCGCAGCACAGATACGCAGTATTTT.